These 20 T cell receptor beta chains were all obtained from the same sample, sequenced in a study of T cells after yellow fever vaccination. TCRdb re-called the 5' RACE reads through MiXCR, storing one row per CDR3 protein. The sample has hundreds of thousands of distinct CDR3 sequences, around 13% seen once; the top ten hold 2.5% to 3.5%. The sequenced sample was CD4+ T cells sorted from PBMCs, obtained 15 days after the yellow fever booster vaccination. The receptors were gathered from a man aged 18 to 29 who received the YFV17D yellow fever vaccine.

The V call is TRBV2, the J call TRBJ2-1, with D perhaps being TRBD1 or TRBD2 (6 bases each). Per germline, CDR1 SNHLY and CDR2 FYNNEI. CDR3 size: 15 residues. Between the trimmed V and J ends, which lost 6 bases and 7 bases, there was a span of 19 bases. The CDR3 DNA follows: TGTGCCAGCAGGAAGGAGAGGGGGGAAGGAAATGAGCAGTTCTTC. Translation: CASRKERGEGNEQFF.

This clonotype was recorded a few times. CDR3 loop: CASSGTGHKQFF. In DNA form, the CDR3 reads TGCGCCAGCTCGGGGACGGGACACAAGCAGTTCTTC. The chain uses TRBV5-1 and TRBJ2-1, with D maybe TRBD1 (6 bases). V was pared by 7 bases and J by 11 bases, with 16 bases between. Per the germline V gene, CDR1 is SGHRS and CDR2 is YFSETQ. This CDR3 spans 12 amino acids.

J is TRBJ2-2 and V is TRBV7-9, with 7 bases fitting TRBD1. The germline V gene encodes CDR1 SEHNR and CDR2 FQNEAQ (reference sequence). The CDR3 is made up of 17 amino acids. V lost 5 bases and J lost 3; bases outside the gene matches: 12. CDR3 sequence (DNA): TGTGCCAGCAGCGGATCGTTAGGGGGCACGGACACCGGGGAGCTGTTTTTT. Its translation is CASSGSLGGTDTGELFF.

This clonotype was observed a handful of times. The genes are TRBV2 and TRBJ1-4; D ambiguous. The length of the CDR3 is 12 residues. V lost 0 bases and J lost 11, with 7 bases in between. Per germline, CDR1 SNHLY and CDR2 FYNNEI. The CDR3: CASSEALGKLFF. CDR3 in DNA: TGTGCCAGCAGTGAAGCTCTAGGGAAACTGTTTTTT.

Only a few counts were recorded for this clonotype. J is TRBJ2-1 and V is TRBV5-1; weak D call: TRBD1 (6 bases). This CDR3 is 14 amino acids long. Germline CDR1 SGHRS, CDR2 YFSETQ. Trimming stripped 7 bases from V and 7 bases from J, with 18 bases between. The CDR3 DNA reads as TGCGCCAGCGGACCGACCCTCAGGGGAAATGAGCAGTTCTTC. It specifies CASGPTLRGNEQFF. The full variable domain, rest sourced from reference TRBV5-1 and TRBJ2-1, is KAGVTQTPRYLIKTRGQQVTLSCSPISGHRSVSWYQQTPGQGLQFLFEYFSETQRNKGNFPGRFSGRQFSNSRSEMNVSTLELGDSALYLCASGPTLRGNEQFFGPGTRLTVL.

The gene calls are TRBV4-1 and TRBJ1-3; D is possibly TRBD1 (6 bases). V gave up 1 base and J gave up 2 bases, with 12 bases separating them. This CDR3 is 16 amino acids long. Germline V CDR1 and CDR2: MGHRA, YSYEKL. CDR3 bases: TGCGCCAGCAGCCAAGTGCGGGGGGCGACTGGAAACACCATATATTTT. Its protein product is CASSQVRGATGNTIYF.

This sequence joins TRBV7-9 and TRBJ1-1, with 7 bases lining up with TRBD1. The junction had 7 bases not matched to a gene; V was cut back by 2 bases and J by 4 bases. The CDR3 sequence is 15 residues long. The germline V gene has CDR1 SEHNR and CDR2 FQNEAQ (reference sequence). The CDR3: CASSLRQGGVTEAFF. CDR3 sequence (DNA): TGTGCCAGCAGCTTACGACAGGGCGGGGTCACTGAAGCTTTCTTT.

This chain connects TRBV12-3 or TRBV12-4 to TRBJ1-2, with unresolved D. The CDR3 spans 13 residues. The germline V and J ends were trimmed by 7 bases and 1 base, with 10 bases remaining between them. CDR3 bases: TGTGCCAGCACGACGGGGAGTAACTATGGCTACACCTTC. Its translation: CASTTGSNYGYTF.

The V call is TRBV7-2, the J call TRBJ1-6; D perhaps matches TRBD1 (6 bases). The CDR3 is 16 amino acids. V dropped 3 bases and J dropped 7 bases, with 16 bases sitting between them. CDR1 and CDR2 (germline): SGHTA, FQGNSA. CDR3 in amino acids: CASSFPARGDNSPLHF. Written as DNA, the CDR3 is TGTGCCAGCAGCTTCCCTGCTAGGGGGGACAATTCACCCCTCCACTTT.

V is TRBV6-7 and J is TRBJ1-1; D unclear. TRBV6-7 is an ORF; its function is uncertain. The V end lost 4 bases, the J end lost 1 base, and 16 bases lay between the germline ends. The CDR3 is made up of 16 amino acids. The CDR3 is CASSSNPSRRNTEAFF. In DNA, the CDR3 is TGTGCCAGCAGTTCCAACCCAAGTCGAAGGAACACTGAAGCTTTCTTT.

V is TRBV15 and J is TRBJ2-5; 8 bases are a match to TRBD1. V lost 0 bases to trimming and J lost 6 bases; unmatched junction nucleotides: 3. Germline V CDR1 and CDR2: LNHNV, YYDKDF (reference sequence). The CDR3 loop spans 14 amino acids. CDR3 amino acids: CATSRDDRGQTQYF. The CDR3 DNA is TGTGCCACCAGCAGAGATGACAGGGGTCAGACCCAGTACTTC.

This clonotype occurred many times. The chain carries TRBV19 and TRBJ1-2; TRBD1 is a possible D gene (6 bases). The V end was cut by 6 bases, the J end by 3 bases, with 8 bases between. The CDR3 consists of 12 residues. CDR1 and CDR2 (germline): LNHDA, SQIVND (reference sequence). CDR3 nucleotide sequence: TGTGCCAGTAGGAGGACAGACTATGGCTACACCTTC. Protein: CASRRTDYGYTF.

Notes on this clonotype: This clone may be a read error of a much larger clone one base away. The CDR3 bases are TGTGCCAGCAGTTCCAACCTCCCAAGGGGAACAGATACGCAGTATTTT. Translated, it gives CASSSNLPRGTDTQYF. The rearrangement uses TRBV12-3 or TRBV12-4 and TRBJ2-3; D is perhaps TRBD1 (5 bases). CDR3 length equals 16 residues. The V end lost 4 bases, the J end lost 3 bases, and 17 bases lay between the germline ends.

In its sample, this clonotype was seen a few times. The CDR3 ends on some other residue instead of the conserved phenylalanine or tryptophan, so this is likely a read error. V is TRBV7-9 and J is TRBJ1-1; TRBD1 aligns across 10 bases. Per germline, CDR1 SEHNR and CDR2 FQNEAQ (reference sequence). The CDR3 is 15 residues long. V gave up 6 bases and J gave up 3 bases; unmatched junction bases: 7. In nucleotides, the CDR3 is TGTGCCAGCAGTTCACCCGGGACAGGGGACACTGAAGCTTTCCTT. Translating gives CASSSPGTGDTEAFL.

This chain links TRBV19 with TRBJ2-5, with D maybe TRBD2 (7 bases). V lost 6 bases and J lost 3, with 20 bases in between. The CDR3 consists of 16 residues. Germline lookup yields CDR1 LNHDA and CDR2 SQIVND (reference sequence). CDR3 coding DNA: TGTGCCAGTAGCCGACGGGGGGCCGGCGACGAAGAGACCCAGTACTTC. It specifies CASSRRGAGDEETQYF. The full variable domain, completed using reference TRBV19 and TRBJ2-5, is DGGITQSPKYLFRKEGQNVTLSCEQNLNHDAMYWYRQDPGQGLRLIYYSQIVNDFQKGDIAEGYSVSREKKESFPLTVTSAQKNPTAFYLCASSRRGAGDEETQYFGPGTRLLVL.

This clonotype was recorded at least ten times. The chain is built from TRBV4-2 and TRBJ1-1; weak D call: TRBD1 (6 bases). Deletions cut 5 bases from V and 0 bases from J, with 13 bases between. The CDR3 is 15 residues long. Germline CDR1 reads LGHNA; CDR2 reads YNFKEQ. The CDR3 nucleotides are TGTGCCAGCAGCGGGGAACAGGGATTGAACACTGAAGCTTTCTTT. Translated: CASSGEQGLNTEAFF.

V and J are TRBV20-1 and TRBJ2-7; D not certain. The length of the CDR3 is 11 residues. Germline CDR1 reads DFQATT; CDR2 reads SNEGSKA (reference sequence). Trimming left V 0 bases short and J 3 bases short, with 3 bases between. CDR3 DNA sequence: TGCAGTGCTAGAGACTTCTACGAGCAGTACTTC. Translating it yields CSARDFYEQYF.

The sample holds a few counts of this clonotype. Written as DNA, the CDR3 is TGTGCCAGCAGTGAAGTTGACAGGGACCAAGAGACCCAGTACTTC. Its protein is CASSEVDRDQETQYF. V is TRBV6-1 and J is TRBJ2-5; 7 nucleotides line up with TRBD1. The germline CDR1 and CDR2 sequences are MNHNS and SASEGT. The junction had 2 bases not matched to a gene; V was cut back by 1 base and J by 0 bases. The CDR3 length is 15 residues.

This sequence joins TRBV5-1 and TRBJ1-3; TRBD1 matches 7 bases. V lost 2 bases and J lost 4; bases outside the gene matches: 9. The CDR3 loop spans 16 amino acids. From germline, CDR1 is SGHRS and CDR2 YFSETQ. The CDR3 sequence is CASSFDTTGIGNTIYF. The CDR3 nucleotides are TGCGCCAGCAGCTTCGATACGACAGGGATCGGAAACACCATATATTTT.

The chain employs TRBV5-5 and TRBJ1-2; possibly TRBD1 for D (6 bases). V was cut by 0 bases and J by 4 bases, with 13 bases left in between. Germline V CDR1 and CDR2: SGHKS, YYEKEE (reference sequence). The CDR3 covers 15 residues. The CDR3 reads CASSLADRSIYGYTF. The DNA of the CDR3 is TGTGCCAGCAGCTTGGCCGACAGGTCGATCTATGGCTACACCTTC.